The table lists the clone carrying this T cell receptor beta chain with many counts. The data were obtained in a study of T cells after posttransplantation cyclophosphamide. With V trimmed by 0 bases and J by 10 bases, 3 bases remained unmatched. The CDR3 length is 15 residues. Germline V gives CDR1 SGHRS, CDR2 YFSETQ. The repertoire was sequenced with immunoSEQ multiplex PCR; TCRdb's copy has only in-frame clones and lacks some. The sample contains 40,000 to 55,000 clones, none of them singletons. The J gene is TRBJ2-1, the V gene TRBV5-1, with TRBD2 matching over 14 bases. Sequenced input: PBMCs. The clonotype originates from a man aged 40-55 years in good health, CMV-negative, and a related stem cell transplant donor. Here the CDR3 reads CASSLGGLAGGEQFF. CDR3 bases: TGCGCCAGCAGCTTGGGTGGACTAGCGGGAGGCGAGCAGTTCTTC.